This entry lists 21 T cell receptor beta chains sequenced from one sample in a study of regulatory T cells in long-lasting Graves disease (dated by TCRdb to about 2021). Library preparation was by multiplex PCR. Sequencer: Illumina HiSeq 4000. To build TCR beta libraries, CDR3 regions were amplified by Arm-PCR using iRepertoire HTBI primers. TCRdb applied fastp at Q25 and MiXCR to the public reads, then kept only in-frame beta chains. Entries that share a CDR3 protein sequence are merged under the most common genes and DNA. The sample table shows hundreds of thousands of distinct CDR3 sequences, and about 12% are seen once. The top ten clones comprise almost 9% of the sample. Per the publication, the time point label means: newly diagnosed GD, antithyroid drugs for less than 3 months. RNA was extracted from PBMCs in TRIzol for both TCR sequencing and RNA sequencing. Separately, the same data were catalogued under a study of T cells in Graves' hyperthyroidism and ophthalmopathy.

The specimen comprised peripheral blood mononuclear cells (PBMCs), sampled at new diagnosis, from a patient treated with antithyroid drugs. The receptors were sampled from a woman in her 30s with Graves disease. Donor details come from another sample of the same person, matched by shared clones.

A few counts support this clonotype. The chain uses TRBV3-1 and TRBJ2-7; TRBD2 agrees at 8 bases. Per germline, CDR1 LGHDT and CDR2 YNNKEL (reference sequence). The length of the CDR3 is 15 residues. The junction had 7 bases not matched to a gene; V was cut back by 2 bases and J by 4 bases. Here the CDR3 DNA reads TGTGCCAGCAGCCAAAGCGGGAGTAAGTGGTACGAGCAGTACTTC. Amino acid sequence: CASSQSGSKWYEQYF.

This clonotype has ten or more counts. The chain employs TRBV18 and TRBJ2-3, with D maybe TRBD1 (6 bases). V lost 3 bases and J lost 4, with 14 bases in between. This CDR3 has 15 amino acids. The germline V gene has CDR1 KGHSH and CDR2 LQKENI. CDR3: CASSPQGRIADTQYF. In nucleotides, the CDR3 is TGTGCCAGCTCACCCCAGGGGCGTATCGCAGATACGCAGTATTTT.

The table lists this clonotype with many counts. The chain links TRBV3-1 to TRBJ2-7; no clear D gene. The germline V gene encodes CDR1 LGHDT and CDR2 YNNKEL (reference sequence). V lost 0 bases and J lost 5, with 8 bases in between. CDR3 length equals 13 residues. The CDR3 sequence: CASSQDWNNEQYF. The DNA for the CDR3 is TGTGCCAGCAGCCAAGATTGGAATAACGAGCAGTACTTC.

V usage is TRBV10-3 and J usage is TRBJ1-4; D is unclear. Germline assignment: CDR1 ENHRY and CDR2 SYGVKD. Trimming stripped 6 bases from V and 4 bases from J, with 12 bases between. The CDR3 spans 14 residues. CDR3 bases: TGTGCCATCAGGGCTGAGGGCCTTAATGAAAAACTGTTTTTT. Amino acids: CAIRAEGLNEKLFF.

This clonotype was recorded many times. The chain links TRBV11-2 to TRBJ2-7, with 13 bases lining up with TRBD2. The CDR3 is 15 residues long. Germline assignment: CDR1 SGHAT and CDR2 FQNNGV. The V gene end was trimmed by 5 bases and the J gene end by 6 bases; junction bases not matched to a gene: 7. CDR3: CASSIGLAGDLEQYF. CDR3 nucleotide sequence: TGTGCCAGCAGCATCGGACTAGCGGGAGACCTCGAGCAGTACTTC.

There are a few counts of this clonotype. The chain is built from TRBV5-1 and TRBJ2-1; 7 nucleotides agree with TRBD1. Per the germline V gene, CDR1 is SGHRS and CDR2 is YFSETQ. There are 17 residues in the CDR3. Trimming took 3 bases from V and 10 from J; bases not matched to a gene: 19. This chain's CDR3 is CASSSDLRGPLPREQFF. As DNA, the CDR3 is TGCGCCAGCAGCTCGGATTTAAGGGGGCCTCTGCCAAGGGAGCAGTTCTTC.

This clonotype was observed a handful of times. V is TRBV4-3 and J is TRBJ2-1; weak D call: TRBD2 (6 bases). Trimming shortened V by 0 bases and J by 5 bases, and 14 bases separated the two germline ends. Germline lookup yields CDR1 LGHNA and CDR2 YSLEER. This CDR3 spans 16 amino acids. This chain's CDR3 is CASSQETFAGNNEQFF. CDR3 nucleotide sequence: TGCGCCAGCAGCCAAGAGACATTCGCGGGGAACAATGAGCAGTTCTTC.

The chain links TRBV11-2 to TRBJ2-5, with D maybe TRBD1 (5 bases). The CDR3 runs to 15 residues. CDR1 and CDR2 (germline): SGHAT, FQNNGV. V was cut by 1 base and J by 6 bases, with 15 bases left in between. Written as DNA, the CDR3 is TGTGCCAGCAGCTTAGCCAGGGTATCGGCTCAGACCCAGTACTTC. Protein: CASSLARVSAQTQYF.

This clonotype has a count of ten or more. The chain uses TRBV20-1 and TRBJ1-1; the D is unclear. The ends were cut back, 6 bases at V and 1 base at J, with 15 bases in the middle. Germline CDR1 is DFQATT and CDR2 is SNEGSKA (reference sequence). The CDR3 is 14 residues long. The CDR3 is CSAPPVGKNTEAFF. CDR3 bases: TGCAGTGCGCCGCCCGTGGGCAAGAACACTGAAGCTTTCTTT.

As concerns this clonotype: At one end, the junction sequence differs from germline, possibly due to a read error. The chain links TRBV9 to TRBJ2-2; the match to TRBD2 covers 11 bases. The length of the CDR3 is 20 residues. The germline CDR1 and CDR2 sequences are SGDLS and YYNGEE. DNA of the CDR3: TGTGCCAGCAGCGCTCCGTACTTTACTAGCGGGAGCCTGCACACCGAGGAGCTGTTTTTT. Residues: CASSAPYFTSGSLHTEELFF. Filled out from reference TRBV9 and TRBJ2-2, the complete variable domain reads DSGVTQTPKHLITATGQRVTLRCSPRSGDLSVYWYQQSLDQGLQFLIQYYNGEERAKGNILERFSAQQFPDLHSELNLSSLELGDSALYFCASSAPYFTSGSLHTEELFFGEGSRLTVL.

Ten or more counts support this clonotype. The CDR3 region has the DNA TGCAGTGCTTGGTCCCTAGCGGGAGTCAATGAGCAGTTCTTC. It translates to CSAWSLAGVNEQFF. This chain joins TRBV20-1 and TRBJ2-5, with 10 bases lining up with TRBD2. The DNA end is a closer match to TRBJ2-1, so the J assignment may be wrong. The CDR3 length is 14 residues. The V gene's germline CDR1 is DFQATT and CDR2 SNEGSKA (reference sequence).

This clonotype was recorded many times. The chain recombines TRBV6-1 with TRBJ1-1; possible D gene TRBD1, 5 bases. The V end was cut by 1 base, the J end by 3 bases, with 9 bases between. The CDR3 loop spans 14 amino acids. Germline lookup yields CDR1 MNHNS and CDR2 SASEGT. CDR3 protein: CASSEGLGDTEAFF. The DNA of the CDR3 is TGTGCCAGCAGTGAAGGGTTGGGGGACACTGAAGCTTTCTTT.

This clonotype was seen repeatedly, ten times or more. The chain is built from TRBV28 and TRBJ2-7, with 11 bases fitting TRBD2. CDR1 and CDR2 from the germline V gene are MDHEN and SYDVKM. V gave up 5 bases and J gave up 1 base; unmatched junction bases: 7. The CDR3 is 16 amino acids. CDR3 coding DNA: TGTGCCAGCAGTACGCCTGGGACTAGCGGTTCCTACGAGCAGTACTTC. It is translated as CASSTPGTSGSYEQYF. Combining the CDR3 with reference TRBV28 and TRBJ2-7 gives the whole variable domain DVKVTQSSRYLVKRTGEKVFLECVQDMDHENMFWYRQDPGLGLRLIYFSYDVKMKEKGDIPEGYSVSREKKERFSLILESASTNQTSMYLCASSTPGTSGSYEQYFGPGTRLTVT.

This clonotype came up many times. This sequence joins TRBV30 and TRBJ2-3; a weak D match, TRBD2 (5 bases). The CDR3 length is 12 residues. CDR1 is GTSNPN and CDR2 is SVGIG in the germline V gene (reference sequence). The V and J ends lost 0 bases and 5 bases respectively, with 6 bases between them. CDR3 DNA sequence: TGTGCCTGGAGTGTAGGAGGAGATACGCAGTATTTT. Amino acid sequence: CAWSVGGDTQYF. The full variable domain, completed using reference TRBV30 and TRBJ2-3, is SQTIHQWPATLVQPVGSPLSLECTVEGTSNPNLYWYRQAAGRGLQLLFYSVGIGQISSEVPQNLSASRPQDRQFILSSKKLLLSDSGFYLCAWSVGGDTQYFGPGTRLTVL.

At least ten counts were recorded for this clonotype. The chain uses TRBV6-1 and TRBJ1-4; a weak D match, TRBD1 (5 bases). Per germline, CDR1 MNHNS and CDR2 SASEGT. V gave up 6 bases and J gave up 0 bases, with 14 bases separating them. There are 16 residues in the CDR3. The chain's CDR3 is CASRRGPSATNEKLFF. Written as DNA, the CDR3 is TGTGCCAGCAGGAGGGGACCGAGTGCAACTAATGAAAAACTGTTTTTT.

The gene calls are TRBV29-1 and TRBJ2-5, with a tentative D call TRBD1 (6 bases). The length of the CDR3 is 13 residues. Trimming pared 6 bases from V and 2 bases from J, leaving 13 bases between. CDR1 is SQVTM, CDR2 ANQGSEA, per germline. The chain's CDR3 is CSVRGLNQETQYF. DNA of the CDR3: TGCAGCGTAAGGGGGTTAAATCAAGAGACCCAGTACTTC.

This clonotype was detected ten times or more. The chain joins TRBV28 to TRBJ1-5, with 8 bases that match TRBD1. V lost 7 bases, J lost 7 bases, and 9 bases stayed unmatched. The CDR3 totals 14 residues. From germline, CDR1 is MDHEN and CDR2 SYDVKM. The CDR3: CASTPTGVSQPQHF. The CDR3 DNA reads TGTGCCAGCACCCCGACAGGGGTTTCCCAGCCCCAGCATTTT.

The rearrangement links TRBV6-2 or TRBV6-3 to TRBJ2-3; tentatively, D is TRBD2 (5 bases). Germline V lookup: CDR1 MNHEY, CDR2 SVGEGT. V lost 5 bases to trimming and J lost 5 bases, with 17 bases between them. The CDR3 consists of 15 residues. The CDR3 protein is CASSPPIQRIDTQYF. Here the CDR3 DNA reads TGTGCCAGCAGTCCCCCAATTCAGCGGATAGATACGCAGTATTTT.

This clonotype showed up just a few times. The CDR3 ends on some other residue instead of the conserved phenylalanine or tryptophan, so this is likely a read error. The genes are TRBV30 and TRBJ1-2; D is possibly TRBD1 (5 bases). V was cut by 4 bases and J by 7 bases, with 19 bases left in between. In germline, CDR1 is GTSNPN, CDR2 SVGIG (reference sequence). The CDR3 is made up of 14 amino acids. DNA for the CDR3: TGTGCCTGGATTCAGGGTTTTGGGGGGTCTGGCTACACCATC. This encodes CAWIQGFGGSGYTI.

Many counts were recorded for this clonotype. The V and J genes are TRBV24-1 and TRBJ2-1, with 11 bases matching TRBD2. The CDR3 runs 16 residues. V lost 4 bases to trimming and J lost 4 bases; unmatched junction nucleotides: 5. CDR1 KGHDR and CDR2 SFDVKD come from the germline V gene. The CDR3 protein is CATSDPSGRQYNEQFF. In DNA form, the CDR3 reads TGTGCCACCAGTGACCCTAGCGGGAGGCAATACAATGAGCAGTTCTTC.

The chain links TRBV2 to TRBJ2-7; D is uncertain. Germline V lookup: CDR1 SNHLY, CDR2 FYNNEI. The V end was cut by 7 bases, the J end by 0 bases, with 4 bases between. This CDR3 is 11 amino acids long. As DNA, the CDR3 is TGTGCCAGCAAGGTCTCCTACGAGCAGTACGTC. This codes for CASKVSYEQYV.